These 8 T cell receptor beta chains came from one sample sequenced in a study of cytomegalovirus exposure and HLA in healthy donors. The PCR had 60 Vbeta and 13 Jbeta primers. Repertoires were generated with immunoSEQ multiplex PCR, while TCRdb's copy carries only in-frame clones and drops some. The data hold about 76,000 clones, with around 70% observed a single time. Specimen: PBMCs. The receptor set was obtained from a woman aged 40 to 49 in good health and CMV-seropositive.

CDR3 region: CAIAGVSDEQYF. The CDR3 DNA reads TGTGCCATCGCAGGGGTCAGCGACGAGCAGTACTTC. The rearrangement joins TRBV10-3 to TRBJ2-7; a weak D match, TRBD1 (6 bases). Trimming removed 8 bases from V and 5 bases from J, with 13 bases in between. In germline, CDR1 is ENHRY, CDR2 SYGVKD. The CDR3 totals 12 residues.

This clone was counted a few times. J is TRBJ1-2 and V is TRBV14; the D gene is possibly TRBD1 (5 bases). The length of the CDR3 is 13 residues. CDR1 and CDR2 from the germline V gene are SGHDN and FVKESK. Trimming removed 4 bases from V and 5 bases from J, with 11 bases in between. CDR3 sequence (DNA): TGTGCCAGCAGCCTACCAGGGCGGTATGGCTACACCTTC. Its protein is CASSLPGRYGYTF.

The chain carries TRBV5-1 and TRBJ1-2; 7 nucleotides agree with TRBD1. The CDR3 covers 14 residues. V lost 5 bases and J lost 3; bases outside the gene matches: 7. Germline V CDR1 and CDR2: SGHRS, YFSETQ. This CDR3 reads CASSSTGLDYGYTF. For the CDR3, the DNA is TGCGCCAGCAGTTCGACAGGGCTTGACTATGGCTACACCTTC. Full variable domain (missing parts from reference TRBV5-1 and TRBJ1-2): KAGVTQTPRYLIKTRGQQVTLSCSPISGHRSVSWYQQTPGQGLQFLFEYFSETQRNKGNFPGRFSGRQFSNSRSEMNVSTLELGDSALYLCASSSTGLDYGYTFGSGTRLTVV.

V usage is TRBV15 and J usage is TRBJ2-7; 10 bases match TRBD1. The CDR3 totals 14 residues. After removal of 1 base from V and 6 bases from J, the junction contained 3 bases not matched to a gene. The germline V gene encodes CDR1 LNHNV and CDR2 YYDKDF (reference sequence). The CDR3 sequence: CATSRAGTGAEQYF. CDR3 bases: TGTGCCACCAGCAGAGCCGGGACAGGGGCCGAGCAGTACTTC.

The gene calls are TRBV7-6 and TRBJ2-7; D might be TRBD1 (6 bases). CDR3 size: 12 residues. V lost 5 bases and J 7 bases, leaving 12 bases between the germline ends. Germline V CDR1 and CDR2: SGHVS, FNYEAQ. The CDR3: CASSLGTLEQYF. Written as DNA, the CDR3 is TGTGCCAGCAGCCTAGGGACACTTGAGCAGTACTTC.

This clone was observed a few times. The gene calls are TRBV6-1 and TRBJ1-2; D may be TRBD1 (6 bases). The CDR3 totals 15 residues. V lost 1 base and J 5 bases, leaving 14 bases between the germline ends. Per the germline V gene, CDR1 is MNHNS and CDR2 is SASEGT. The CDR3 bases are TGTGCCAGCAGTGAAGGGACAGCAATAGGGTATGGCTACACCTTC. It encodes CASSEGTAIGYGYTF.

The chain recombines TRBV16 with TRBJ1-1, with a weak D call TRBD1 (5 bases). There are 14 residues in the CDR3. V was clipped by 3 bases and J by 1 base, with 9 bases between them. Looked up from germline, CDR1 is KGHSY and CDR2 is FQNENV. CDR3 coding DNA: TGTGCCAGCAGCCAGGGGAGGGGGAACACTGAAGCTTTCTTT. It yields the protein CASSQGRGNTEAFF.

This chain links TRBV10-3 with TRBJ1-2; D unclear. The germline gives CDR1 ENHRY, CDR2 SYGVKD. Trimming pared 2 bases from V and 0 bases from J, leaving 13 bases between. This CDR3 has 16 amino acids. CDR3 nucleotide sequence: TGTGCCATCAGTGAGGTGGTCTCCGGGACTAACTATGGCTACACCTTC. Residues: CAISEVVSGTNYGYTF.